These 18 T cell receptor beta chains were all obtained from the same sample, sequenced in a study of blood T cell repertoires in COVID-19 (dated by TCRdb to 2020 to 2021). Receptors were amplified or captured by the immunoSEQ multiplex PCR assay. TCRdb obtained this table from immuneACCESS and retained in-frame rearrangements with V and J assigned. These tables miss some clones; where compared with another copy, unresolved V genes account for less than half of the shortfall, and the remainder is unexplained. This sample comprises under 200,000 clones, approximately 85% of them detected only once. The top ten clonotypes cover 5.6% of the sample. Sequencing input: PBMCs or T cells enriched from blood (not recorded which). These receptors all come from a middle-aged man with acute COVID-19.

This sequence joins TRBV29-1 and TRBJ2-2, with 7 bases fitting TRBD1. This CDR3 spans 11 amino acids. Germline CDR1 is SQVTM and CDR2 is ANQGSEA. With 6 bases clipped from V and 9 bases from J, the junction kept 4 bases outside the gene matches. The CDR3 sequence is CSVKTGWELFF. In nucleotides, the CDR3 is TGCAGCGTCAAGACAGGGTGGGAGCTGTTTTTT.

The J gene is TRBJ2-7, the V gene TRBV6-5; D is unclear. The ends were cut back, 8 bases at V and 3 bases at J, with 5 bases in the middle. Germline V gene lookup returns CDR1 MNHEY and CDR2 SVGAGI. This CDR3 comprises 10 residues. For the CDR3, the DNA is TGTGCCAGCTCCGTCTACGAGCAGTACTTC. It encodes CASSVYEQYF.

The chain links TRBV19 to TRBJ1-1, with 8 nucleotides matching TRBD1. Germline V CDR1 and CDR2: LNHDA, SQIVND (reference sequence). The CDR3 is made up of 15 amino acids. Trimming took 0 bases from V and 7 from J; bases not matched to a gene: 7. CDR3 nucleotides: TGTGCCAGTAGTATAGAAGGACAGGGAGGGAATGAAGCTTTCTTT. The encoded protein is CASSIEGQGGNEAFF.

The CDR3 reads CASSFSRETLTQYF. CDR3 DNA: TGTGCCAGCAGCTTCTCCAGGGAAACTCTTACGCAGTATTTT. The V and J genes are TRBV7-2 and TRBJ2-3; maybe TRBD1 (5 bases). Germline assignment: CDR1 SGHTA and CDR2 FQGNSA. The V end lost 3 bases, the J end lost 8 bases, and 15 bases lay between the germline ends. The CDR3 consists of 14 residues.

The chain carries TRBV18 and TRBJ1-1, with 8 bases that match TRBD1. The CDR3 contains 16 residues. V trimming: 6 bases; J trimming: 1 base; junction bases outside the gene matches: 10. Germline lookup yields CDR1 KGHSH and CDR2 LQKENI. The CDR3 loop reads CASSENSGTGNTEAFF. DNA of the CDR3: TGTGCCAGCTCGGAAAATTCCGGGACAGGGAACACTGAAGCTTTCTTT.

The genes are TRBV29-1 and TRBJ2-3; 11 bases are a match to TRBD2. The V and J ends lost 0 bases and 4 bases, in that order; junction bases with no gene match: 15. Germline assignment: CDR1 SQVTM and CDR2 ANQGSEA. CDR3 size: 19 residues. CDR3 DNA: TGCAGCGTTGAAGACCCTCGTCCGACTAGCGGGAATAACGCAGATACGCAGTATTTT. Encoded protein: CSVEDPRPTSGNNADTQYF.

This clone was detected only once. The chain joins TRBV27 to TRBJ1-2; D is uncertain. This CDR3 region has 13 residues. Germline V gene sequence: CDR1 MNHEY, CDR2 SMNVEV (reference sequence). V dropped 0 bases and J dropped 5 bases, with 7 bases sitting between them. CDR3 coding DNA: TGTGCCAGCAGTTTATCGAACGGTTATGGCTACACCTTC. Translating gives CASSLSNGYGYTF.

The rearrangement links TRBV21-1 to TRBJ1-1; the table's D gene call, TRBD1, was not cross checked with the DNA. TRBV21-1 is a pseudogene. CDR3 length: 14 amino acids. This CDR3 reads CASIDSATDTEAFF. In DNA, the CDR3 is TGTGCCAGCATCGACAGCGCAACCGACACTGAAGCTTTCTTT.

The rearrangement links TRBV27 to TRBJ1-1; TRBD1 agrees at 7 bases. V shed 4 bases and J 2 bases; nucleotides not matched to a gene: 7. There are 15 residues in the CDR3. Germline V lookup: CDR1 MNHEY, CDR2 SMNVEV (reference sequence). CDR3 nucleotides: TGTGCCAGCAGTTGGCAGGGGGTGGGAAACACTGAAGCTTTCTTT. This translates into CASSWQGVGNTEAFF.

This clone was found once. This chain links TRBV9 with TRBJ2-1; D may be TRBD2 (6 bases). CDR1 and CDR2 from the germline V gene are SGDLS and YYNGEE. The CDR3 totals 16 residues. Trimming removed 2 bases from V and 6 bases from J, with 18 bases in between. The CDR3, as DNA: TGTGCCAGCAGCGTCTGGAGGGGTGGAGTGGTCAATGAGCAGTTCTTC. Encoded protein: CASSVWRGGVVNEQFF. Filled out from reference TRBV9 and TRBJ2-1, the complete variable domain reads DSGVTQTPKHLITATGQRVTLRCSPRSGDLSVYWYQQSLDQGLQFLIQYYNGEERAKGNILERFSAQQFPDLHSELNLSSLELGDSALYFCASSVWRGGVVNEQFFGPGTRLTVL.

A few counts support this clone. The rearrangement uses TRBV6-1 and TRBJ1-4; 7 bases match TRBD1. V lost 0 bases, J lost 8 bases, and 3 bases stayed unmatched. Germline assignment: CDR1 MNHNS and CDR2 SASEGT. The CDR3 extends over 14 amino acids. The DNA of the CDR3 is TGTGCCAGCAGTGAAGCGACAGGGAGCGAAAAACTGTTTTTT. This codes for CASSEATGSEKLFF.

This chain uses TRBV5-5 with TRBJ2-1; 11 bases are a match to TRBD2. The CDR3 extends over 15 amino acids. V lost 0 bases, J lost 14 bases, and 10 bases stayed unmatched. Germline CDR1 SGHKS, CDR2 YYEKEE (reference sequence). In nucleotides, the CDR3 is TGTGCCAGCAGCTTGGGAACTAGCGGGAGTACTCGGGAGTTCTTC. Its translation is CASSLGTSGSTREFF.

The chain has TRBV5-1 and TRBJ2-7; 11 bases map to TRBD2. Trimming at V came to 0 bases and at J to 4 bases, leaving 3 bases not matched to a gene. The CDR3 runs to 15 residues. Germline lookup yields CDR1 SGHRS and CDR2 YFSETQ. This CDR3 is CASSLGASGRYEQYF. Written as DNA, the CDR3 is TGCGCCAGCAGCTTGGGCGCTAGCGGGAGGTACGAGCAGTACTTC.

The DNA of the CDR3 is TGTGCCAGCAGCCCCTCTTCAGGGGTTGGAAACACCATATATTTT. It encodes CASSPSSGVGNTIYF. J is TRBJ1-3 and V is TRBV6-5, with D perhaps TRBD1 (6 bases). CDR3 length equals 15 residues. V dropped 6 bases and J dropped 3 bases, with 15 bases sitting between them. The germline CDR1 and CDR2 sequences are MNHEY and SVGAGI.

The rearrangement joins TRBV7-9 to TRBJ2-7, with D perhaps matching TRBD2 (5 bases). The V and J ends lost 3 bases and 0 bases respectively, with 9 bases between them. CDR1 and CDR2 (germline): SEHNR, FQNEAQ (reference sequence). The CDR3 contains 14 residues. The CDR3 DNA reads as TGTGCCAGCAGCTTGGGTAGCGTCTCCTACGAGCAGTACTTC. It yields the protein CASSLGSVSYEQYF.

This chain joins TRBV9 and TRBJ2-1, with D unclear. The V end lost 4 bases, the J end lost 7 bases, and 6 bases lay between the germline ends. Germline-derived CDR1 and CDR2 are SGDLS and YYNGEE. The CDR3 has 11 amino acids. CDR3 nucleotides: TGTGCCAGCAGCACGAGTAATGAGCAGTTCTTC. Residues: CASSTSNEQFF.

The rearrangement uses TRBV6-2 or TRBV6-3 and TRBJ2-7, with D tentatively TRBD2 (5 bases). In germline, CDR1 is MNHEY, CDR2 SVGEGT. The CDR3 totals 11 residues. V was clipped by 5 bases and J by 4 bases, with 6 bases between them. This CDR3 reads CASSTGYEQYF. The CDR3 DNA sequence: TGTGCCAGCAGTACGGGGTACGAGCAGTACTTC.

The chain couples TRBV6-2 or TRBV6-3 to TRBJ2-1, with TRBD2 matching 10 bases. This CDR3 comprises 21 residues. Trimming took 5 bases from V and 4 from J; bases not matched to a gene: 23. Germline V gene lookup returns CDR1 MNHEY and CDR2 SVGEGT. CDR3 coding DNA: TGTGCCAGCAGTATCTTGCCCTCAGGACTAGCGGACCGAATGTCTTACAATGAGCAGTTCTTC. Its translation is CASSILPSGLADRMSYNEQFF.